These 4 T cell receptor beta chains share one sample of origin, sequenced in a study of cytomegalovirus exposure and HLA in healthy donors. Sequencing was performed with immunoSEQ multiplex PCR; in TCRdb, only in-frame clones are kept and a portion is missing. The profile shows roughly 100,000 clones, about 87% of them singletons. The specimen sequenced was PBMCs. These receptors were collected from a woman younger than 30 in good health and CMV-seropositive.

This chain's CDR3 is CASRDPLRGTGELFF. In DNA, the CDR3 is TGTGCCAGCCGAGACCCCCTACGGGGAACCGGGGAGCTGTTTTTT. This sequence joins TRBV2 and TRBJ2-2, with TRBD2 as a possible D gene (5 bases). This CDR3 has 15 residues. The V end lost 8 bases, the J end lost 5 bases, and 18 bases lay between the germline ends. From germline, CDR1 is SNHLY and CDR2 FYNNEI. The entire variable domain, with the rest obtained from reference TRBV2 and TRBJ2-2, is as follows: EPEVTQTPSHQVTQMGQEVILRCVPISNHLYFYWYRQILGQKVEFLVSFYNNEISEKSEIFDDQFSVERPDGSNFTLKIRSTKLEDSAMYFCASRDPLRGTGELFFGEGSRLTVL.

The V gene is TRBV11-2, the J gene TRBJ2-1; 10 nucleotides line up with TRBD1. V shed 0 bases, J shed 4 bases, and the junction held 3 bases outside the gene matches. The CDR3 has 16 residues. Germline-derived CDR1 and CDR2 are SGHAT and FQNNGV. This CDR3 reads CASSLDRGQGYNEQFF. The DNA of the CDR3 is TGTGCCAGCAGCTTAGATAGGGGACAGGGGTACAATGAGCAGTTCTTC.

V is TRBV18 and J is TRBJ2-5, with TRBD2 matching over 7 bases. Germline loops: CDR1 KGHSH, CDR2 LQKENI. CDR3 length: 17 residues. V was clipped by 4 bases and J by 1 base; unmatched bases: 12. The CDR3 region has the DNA TGTGCCAGCTCACAGGCCTCTCCGGGACTACTCCAAGAGACCCAGTACTTC. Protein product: CASSQASPGLLQETQYF.

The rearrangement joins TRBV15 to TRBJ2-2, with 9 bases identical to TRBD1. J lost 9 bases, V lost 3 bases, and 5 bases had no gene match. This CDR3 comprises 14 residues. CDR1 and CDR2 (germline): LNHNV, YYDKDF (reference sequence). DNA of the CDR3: TGTGCCACCAGCAGGGCCGGGACAGGGAGGGAGCTGTTTTTT. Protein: CATSRAGTGRELFF. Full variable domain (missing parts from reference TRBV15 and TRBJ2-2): DAMVIQNPRYQVTQFGKPVTLSCSQTLNHNVMYWYQQKSSQAPKLLFHYYDKDFNNEADTPDNFQSRRPNTSFCFLDIRSPGLGDTAMYLCATSRAGTGRELFFGEGSRLTVL.